This T cell receptor beta chain was retrieved from a study of OX40 agonist ivuxolimab in advanced cancers. Study information: Three patients had partial responses: one hepatocellular carcinoma, two cutaneous melanoma.

With regard to this clone: The antigen is unknown.

Produced via immunoSEQ multiplex PCR; TCRdb's table is partial and in-frame only. Here the sample spans more than 50,000 clones, under 90% being singletons. The study, taken as a whole, reports: At doses 0.1 to 3.0 mg/kg, CD4+ and CD8+ clones expanded.

V lost 3 bases and J 0 bases, leaving 8 bases between the germline ends. Germline V lookup: CDR1 SGHAT, CDR2 FQNNGV. This CDR3 is 14 amino acids long. The sequencing used CD4+ or CD8+ T cells sorted from blood, collected in a trial of the OX40 agonist ivuxolimab. The sequence came from an adult with an advanced solid tumor such as melanoma, head and neck, liver or kidney cancer. The chain is built from TRBV11-2 and TRBJ1-1; D unclear. CDR3 in DNA: TGTGCCAGCAGCTTCAAAGCGATGAACACTGAAGCTTTCTTT. Translation gives CASSFKAMNTEAFF.